Listed below are T cell receptor beta chains from one sample, sequenced in a study of Tregs in tolerant kidney transplant recipients. TCRdb's copy holds only in-frame clones and misses some; the assay was immunoSEQ multiplex PCR. The table has about 77,000 clones, roughly 98% seen once. The specimen comprised CD4+ T cells from blood, sampled before the transplant. The origin of the receptors is a human donor who received a combined kidney and bone marrow transplant. Both conserved end residues are part of each CDR3. A D gene is named only where the DNA matches it firmly. Size values are once, few and many counts, or a class for expanded clones, and some rows have none.

v_call	clone_size	d_call	j_call	cdr3_aa	cdr3_nt
TRBV19	.	.	TRBJ1-5	CATKQVYSNQPQHF	TGTGCCACCAAACAGGTTTATAGCAATCAGCCCCAGCATTTT
TRBV5-6	.	.	TRBJ2-2	CASNIQGRSTGELFF	TGTGCCAGCAACATACAGGGGAGGAGCACCGGGGAGCTGTTTTTT
TRBV29-1	.	TRBD2	TRBJ2-1	CSVVKGLAGGFEQFF	TGCAGCGTTGTTAAGGGACTAGCGGGAGGTTTTGAGCAGTTCTTC
TRBV7-2	.	.	TRBJ2-5	CASSRSETQYF	TGTGCCAGCAGCCGTTCAGAGACCCAGTACTTC
TRBV9	.	.	TRBJ2-2	CASNGIADLNTGELFF	TGTGCCAGCAACGGAATAGCGGACCTGAACACCGGGGAGCTGTTTTTT
TRBV30	.	TRBD1	TRBJ2-2	CAWSPSFGTGVTGELFF	TGTGCCTGGAGTCCATCATTCGGGACAGGGGTCACCGGGGAGCTGTTTTTT
TRBV19	.	.	TRBJ2-7	CASSPRTASYEQYF	TGTGCCAGTAGTCCAAGGACAGCCTCCTACGAGCAGTACTTC
TRBV5-4	.	TRBD1	TRBJ2-5	CASSLAPGTGMSETQYF	TGTGCCAGCAGCTTGGCCCCCGGGACAGGGATGTCAGAGACCCAGTACTTC
TRBV9	.	TRBD1	TRBJ1-2	CASSVGWGQGDYGYTF	TGTGCCAGCAGCGTAGGTTGGGGACAGGGCGACTATGGCTACACCTTC
TRBV29-1	once	TRBD1	TRBJ1-2	CSVGQGNGYTF	TGCAGCGTGGGACAGGGAAATGGCTACACCTTC
TRBV5-1	.	.	TRBJ1-2	CASTPGSYYGYTF	TGCGCCAGCACCCCCGGGTCCTACTATGGCTACACCTTC
TRBV27	.	TRBD1	TRBJ2-3	CASRLIPGTGAHDTQYF	TGTGCCAGCAGACTAATACCCGGGACAGGGGCCCACGATACGCAGTATTTT
TRBV7-2	.	.	TRBJ1-1	CASSRQWNTEAFF	TGTGCCAGCAGTAGACAGTGGAACACTGAAGCTTTCTTT
TRBV18	.	TRBD1	TRBJ1-2	CASSPSSDRDYGYTF	TGTGCCAGCTCACCGAGCTCGGACAGGGATTATGGCTACACCTTC
TRBV1	.	.	TRBJ2-1	CTSSQGGGEQFF	TGCACCAGCAGCCAAGGGGGAGGTGAGCAGTTCTTC
TRBV11-1	.	TRBD1	TRBJ2-3	CASSFPRTGGTTDTQYF	TGTGCCAGCAGCTTCCCCCGGACAGGGGGGACCACAGATACGCAGTATTTT
TRBV7-8	.	TRBD2	TRBJ2-1	CASNPKASGGYNEQFF	TGTGCCAGCAACCCGAAAGCTAGCGGGGGGTACAATGAGCAGTTCTTC
TRBV30	.	.	TRBJ2-5	CAWSVLAPQLTQYF	TGTGCCTGGAGTGTACTAGCTCCCCAGTTGACCCAGTACTTC
TRBV2	.	TRBD2	TRBJ2-3	CASRSIAGGQTDTQYF	TGTGCCAGCAGATCCATAGCGGGAGGGCAGACAGATACGCAGTATTTT
TRBV4-1	once	TRBD1	TRBJ2-1	CASNPKTGYNEQFF	TGCGCCAGCAACCCAAAGACAGGGTACAATGAGCAGTTCTTC
TRBV5-6	.	TRBD1	TRBJ1-4	CASRTGTGREKLFF	TGTGCCAGCAGAACCGGGACAGGGAGAGAAAAACTGTTTTTT
TRBV7-3	.	.	TRBJ1-2	CASSPTPRRDFYGYTF	TGTGCCAGCAGCCCAACGCCCCGACGGGACTTCTATGGCTACACCTTC